Following are 5 T cell receptor beta chains from one sample sequenced in a study of blood T cell repertoires in COVID-19. Generated by immunoSEQ multiplex PCR, the TCRdb table keeps only in-frame clones and is missing some. The sample consists of about 170,000 clones, less than 85% of them appearing once. Sequencing was performed on peripheral blood. Receptor source: a human donor with acute or convalescent COVID-19. The donor label of this sample is uncertain.

The chain links TRBV6-2 or TRBV6-3 to TRBJ2-7; D is unclear. This CDR3 region has 14 residues. V lost 5 bases to trimming and J lost 1 base, with 12 bases between them. Germline V gene data show CDR1 as MNHEY and CDR2 as SVGEGT. The CDR3 DNA is TGTGCCAGCAGTAGCCGTAGTAATTCCTACGAGCAGTACTTC. Encoded protein: CASSSRSNSYEQYF.

J is TRBJ1-1 and V is TRBV19; weak D call: TRBD1 (5 bases). V lost 7 bases to trimming and J lost 1 base, with 16 bases between them. Germline CDR1 is LNHDA and CDR2 is SQIVND (reference sequence). The CDR3 extends over 15 amino acids. The CDR3 sequence is CASTTQGRRNTEAFF. The CDR3 region has the DNA TGTGCCAGTACTACCCAGGGCAGGAGGAACACTGAAGCTTTCTTT.

The rearrangement links TRBV6-2 or TRBV6-3 to TRBJ2-2, with 10 bases identical to TRBD1. This CDR3 spans 15 amino acids. V shed 5 bases, J shed 4 bases, and the junction held 4 bases outside the gene matches. Germline CDR1 MNHEY, CDR2 SVGEGT. This CDR3 is CASSRQGARTGELFF. CDR3 DNA sequence: TGTGCCAGCAGTCGACAGGGGGCGCGCACCGGGGAGCTGTTTTTT.

This chain's CDR3 is CASSLRLAVYNEQFF. Here the CDR3 DNA reads TGTGCCAGCAGCTTGCGGCTAGCGGTTTACAATGAGCAGTTCTTC. V is TRBV11-2 and J is TRBJ2-1; TRBD2 matches at 7 bases. CDR3 size: 15 residues. J lost 4 bases, V lost 3 bases, and 6 bases had no gene match. Germline V gene sequence: CDR1 SGHAT, CDR2 FQNNGV.

The rearrangement links TRBV4-2 to TRBJ1-1; TRBD1 matches 7 bases. V was clipped by 5 bases and J by 3 bases; unmatched bases: 6. The CDR3 contains 14 residues. Looked up from germline, CDR1 is LGHNA and CDR2 is YNFKEQ. The CDR3 is CASSVQGSDTEAFF. CDR3 bases: TGTGCCAGCAGCGTACAGGGGTCCGACACTGAAGCTTTCTTT.